These T cell receptor beta chains were read from a single sample in a study of T cell responses to AZD1222 COVID-19 vaccine. Profiled with immunoSEQ multiplex PCR; TCRdb holds only in-frame clones, not every one. The table shows some 130,000 clones, with approximately 91% occurring only once. Here the sequenced sample was peripheral blood, taken 28 days after the second AZD1222 dose. Receptors originate from an adult who received the AZD1222 COVID-19 vaccine. Each CDR3 is given with its conserved first and last residue. The D gene is left open where the match is weak. Only part of the rows carry a size: once, few, many, or a class if the clone is expanded.

v_call	j_call	clone_size	d_call	cdr3_nt	cdr3_aa
TRBV7-9	TRBJ1-2	NA	TRBD1	TGTGCCAGCAGGAGAAGACAGGGCGAAGTAGGCTACACCTTC	CASRRRQGEVGYTF
TRBV5-1	TRBJ2-7	NA	TRBD1	TGCGCCAGCAGCCCCCAACAGACAGGGACCTACGAGCAGTACTTC	CASSPQQTGTYEQYF
TRBV27	TRBJ1-1	NA	TRBD1	TGTGCCAGCAGTTCCCGGACAGGAGCTTTCTTT	CASSSRTGAFF
TRBV5-1	TRBJ1-2	NA	NA	TGCGCCAGCAGCTTGGAAAGGGCCACGTATGGCTACACCTTC	CASSLERATYGYTF
TRBV6-5	TRBJ2-7	once	TRBD1	TGTGCCAGCAGTACCCGGGACAGGGGCGAGCAGTACTTC	CASSTRDRGEQYF
TRBV5-6	TRBJ2-1	NA	NA	TGTGCCAGCAGCTTCGACGAGCGTTCGGTGCCGGATTATCAGGAGTTCTTC	CASSFDERSVPDYQEFF
TRBV24-1	TRBJ1-1	NA	TRBD1	TGTGCCACCAGTGATTTGGGGACAGCGAACACTGAAGCTTTCTTT	CATSDLGTANTEAFF
TRBV3-1/TRBV3-2	TRBJ1-4	NA	TRBD1	TGTGCCAGCAGCCCGAGTCCCGGACAGGGGATCGAAAAACTGTTTTTT	CASSPSPGQGIEKLFF
TRBV12-5	TRBJ2-4	once	NA	TGTGCTAGTGGTTTGGAACCAGGGGCAATTCAGTACTTC	CASGLEPGAIQYF
TRBV7-3	TRBJ2-5	NA	NA	TGTGCCAGCAGCCCCGGGGTAGCGGTTTTCCAAGAGACCCAGTACTTC	CASSPGVAVFQETQYF
TRBV6-5	TRBJ2-7	once	TRBD1	TGTGCCAGCAGAGGACAGGGTCGTACCTACGAGCAGTACTTC	CASRGQGRTYEQYF
TRBV18	TRBJ1-5	NA	NA	TGTGCCAGCTCACTCGCCGGGACCTTCAATCAGCCCCAGCATTTT	CASSLAGTFNQPQHF
TRBV7-2	TRBJ2-5	once	NA	TGTGCCAGCAGCACCCATTTAGCGGAGAAGTACTTC	CASSTHLAEKYF
TRBV19	TRBJ1-5	NA	TRBD1	TGTGCCAGCACGACAGGGGCCAATCAGCCCCAGCATTTT	CASTTGANQPQHF
TRBV5-5	TRBJ1-5	NA	TRBD1	TGTGCCAGCAGCTCCGTACTTCGGACAGGAAATAGCAATCAGCCCCAGCATTTT	CASSSVLRTGNSNQPQHF
TRBV6-5	TRBJ1-5	NA	NA	TGTGCCAGCACCTACGGAGGACAGCCCCAGCATTTT	CASTYGGQPQHF
TRBV5-3	TRBJ1-5	once	NA	TGTGCCAGAAGCTGTCGGGGGCCCAATCAGCCCCAGCATTTT	CARSCRGPNQPQHF
TRBV18	TRBJ2-2	NA	NA	TGTGCCAGCTCACCACCGGTCAAGTCCTGGGAGCTGTTTTTT	CASSPPVKSWELFF
TRBV5-1	TRBJ2-5	NA	TRBD2	TGCGCCAGCAGCCCGACTAGCGGGAGGCGGGAGACCCAGTACTTC	CASSPTSGRRETQYF
TRBV6-1	TRBJ1-6	NA	NA	TGTGCCAGCAGTGACAGGGGTGGGAATTCACCCCTCCACTTT	CASSDRGGNSPLHF
TRBV5-6	TRBJ1-3	NA	NA	TGTGCCAGCAGCTTGGAGGGCGGAGACACCATATATTTT	CASSLEGGDTIYF
TRBV6-4	TRBJ2-6	once	NA	TGTGCCAGCAGTGACGGTGGGGCCAACGTCCTGACTTTC	CASSDGGANVLTF
TRBV6-1	TRBJ1-1	NA	NA	TGTGCCAGCAGTGACGACAGTCACACTGAAGCTTTCTTT	CASSDDSHTEAFF
TRBV7-9	TRBJ2-3	NA	TRBD2	TGTGCCAGCAGCTTCTGGACTAGCGGTAGCACAGATACGCAGTATTTT	CASSFWTSGSTDTQYF
TRBV5-1	TRBJ2-2	NA	NA	TGCGCCAGCAGCCTGCAGGAGGCCGCCGGGGAGCTGTTTTTT	CASSLQEAAGELFF
TRBV19	TRBJ2-3	NA	NA	TGTGCCAGTAGTATAGGGGCTTGGACAGATACGCAGTATTTT	CASSIGAWTDTQYF
TRBV14	TRBJ2-5	NA	TRBD2	TGTGCCAGCAGCCAAGTCGTCCGGACTAGCGGCCAAGAGACCCAGTACTTC	CASSQVVRTSGQETQYF
TRBV7-8	TRBJ1-2	NA	TRBD1	TGTGCCAGCAGCCAATCCTGGGACAGTGAATATGGCTACACCTTC	CASSQSWDSEYGYTF
TRBV3-1/TRBV3-2	TRBJ2-5	once	NA	TGTGCCAGCAGCCAAGAACTGCGGGTTCAAGAGACCCAGTACTTC	CASSQELRVQETQYF
TRBV9	TRBJ1-1	NA	TRBD1	TGTGCCAGCAGCGACTCACCGGGACAGGGAATGGCTGAAGCTTTCTTT	CASSDSPGQGMAEAFF
TRBV5-4	TRBJ2-7	NA	TRBD2	TGTGCCAGCAGCTCAACCTCGACTAGCGGGAGGTACGAGCAGTACTTC	CASSSTSTSGRYEQYF
TRBV5-1	TRBJ1-2	NA	NA	TGCGCCAGCAGCTTTTTCGAAGGAACCTATGGCTACACCTTC	CASSFFEGTYGYTF
TRBV9	TRBJ2-3	NA	NA	TGTGCCAGCAGTTCCCTCCATACGCAGTATTTT	CASSSLHTQYF
TRBV7-8	TRBJ1-2	few	NA	TGTGCCAGCAGCCCGCGCCCAGGGCAAGTCGGATATGACTACACCTTC	CASSPRPGQVGYDYTF
TRBV6-6	TRBJ2-1	NA	TRBD2	TGTGCCAGCAGTTACTCTCTCGGCGGGGGCAATGAGCAGTTCTTC	CASSYSLGGGNEQFF
TRBV14	TRBJ2-7	NA	TRBD1	TGTGCCAGCAGCCAAGTTGGGACAGGCGGCACGTACTTC	CASSQVGTGGTYF
TRBV5-6	TRBJ1-5	NA	TRBD1	TGTGCCAGCAGCTTGGAGGGGGCCAGGGGTCAGCCCCAGCATTTT	CASSLEGARGQPQHF
TRBV9	TRBJ1-2	NA	TRBD1	TGTGCCAGCAGCGTGGGGGGACAGGTAGTTTCTGGGTATGGCTACACCTTC	CASSVGGQVVSGYGYTF
TRBV5-1	TRBJ2-5	NA	NA	TGCGCCAGCAGCCGGGACGGGCAAGAGACCCAGTACTTC	CASSRDGQETQYF
TRBV5-1	TRBJ1-1	NA	NA	TGCGCCAGCAGCTTGTCTACAGGTTACGAAGCTTTCTTT	CASSLSTGYEAFF
TRBV5-1	TRBJ2-2	NA	NA	TGCGCCAGCAAAAGTAGGGAGGCCGGGGAGCTGTTTTTT	CASKSREAGELFF
TRBV12-3/TRBV12-4	TRBJ1-2	NA	NA	TGTGCCAGCAGTTTTGTTGATGGCTACACCTTC	CASSFVDGYTF
TRBV12-5	TRBJ2-3	medium-sized	NA	TGTGCTAGTGCCCCGGGGAAGGATACGCAGTATTTT	CASAPGKDTQYF
TRBV29-1	TRBJ1-5	NA	TRBD1	TGCAGCGTTGAAGCCTCCGTAGACAGGGCCCAGCATTTT	CSVEASVDRAQHF
TRBV5-1	TRBJ1-1	NA	NA	TGCGCCAGTTTTCCAGGGTGGGGGAAAAACACTGAAGCTTTCTTT	CASFPGWGKNTEAFF
TRBV5-1	TRBJ1-6	NA	NA	TGCGCCAGCAGCTTAGAGGAGGATTCACCCCTCCACTTT	CASSLEEDSPLHF
TRBV19	TRBJ2-1	once	NA	TGTGCCAGTAGTATTCAGGGACTTTACAATGAGCAGTTCTTC	CASSIQGLYNEQFF
TRBV6-2/TRBV6-3	TRBJ2-7	NA	NA	TGTGCCAGCAGTCGTCCTAGCGTCGAGCAGTACTTC	CASSRPSVEQYF
TRBV2	TRBJ2-7	NA	TRBD1	TGTGCCAGCAGTGTAGGGACAGGCCTGGGGGAGCAGTACTTC	CASSVGTGLGEQYF
TRBV5-6	TRBJ2-7	NA	NA	TGTGCCAGCAGCTTGGACCCAAGGGACGAGCAGTACTTC	CASSLDPRDEQYF
TRBV9	TRBJ2-5	NA	TRBD2	TGTGCCAGCAGCGGGGCCCGAGCTAGCGGAACCGTACCTGAAGAGACCCAGTACTTC	CASSGARASGTVPEETQYF
TRBV28	TRBJ1-2	NA	NA	TGTGCCAGCAGTTCGCTCAGGGGATGGAATGGCTACACCTTC	CASSSLRGWNGYTF
TRBV27	TRBJ1-1	NA	NA	TGTGCCAGCGGACAAGGGTTGAACACTGAAGCTTTCTTT	CASGQGLNTEAFF
TRBV5-1	TRBJ1-6	NA	NA	TGCGCCAGCAGCGAAGGGGTGGTGAATTCACCCCTCCACTTT	CASSEGVVNSPLHF
TRBV2	TRBJ1-2	NA	NA	TGTGCCAGCAGTGAATTTGGCAGCTACACCTTC	CASSEFGSYTF
TRBV29-1	TRBJ2-5	once	NA	TGCAGCGTTCCCAGGGGCAGCCAAGAGACCCAGTACTTC	CSVPRGSQETQYF
TRBV19	TRBJ2-5	NA	NA	TGTGCCAGTAGTATAGATTTGGGGGGTTTGGTTGTTCGAGAGACCCAGTACTTC	CASSIDLGGLVVRETQYF
TRBV7-8	TRBJ1-2	few	TRBD1	TGTGCCAGCAGCTTACGGACAGGGTCTAACTATGGCTACACCTTC	CASSLRTGSNYGYTF
TRBV11-2	TRBJ2-7	NA	NA	TGTGCCAGCAGCTTAGGCCCCGCCCAGGTGAGCTCCTACGAGCAGTACTTC	CASSLGPAQVSSYEQYF
TRBV9	TRBJ2-7	NA	TRBD2	TGTGCCAGCAGCGTAATGATCGGGACTAACGAGCAGTACTTC	CASSVMIGTNEQYF